This T cell receptor beta chain was profiled in a study of T-cell reconstitution after alpha-beta-depleted transplantation in children. Library preparation (for TCRbeta) was performed with unique molecular identifiers. TCRdb analysed the PCR reads with MiXCR anew, one entry per CDR3 protein. The sample comprises some 200,000 distinct CDR3 sequences, about 14% of which are singletons, and less than 15% rests with the top ten. This CDR3 region has 15 residues. V gave up 7 bases and J gave up 5 bases; unmatched junction bases: 8. CDR1 is SQVTM and CDR2 is ANQGSEA in the germline V gene. This clonotype showed up many times.

The sequence was obtained from a human donor who donated a stem cell graft to a child with acute lymphoblastic leukemia. The V gene is TRBV29-1, the J gene TRBJ2-2; 12 bases map to TRBD1. The sample in question was PBMCs from the stem cell graft donor, obtained from the stem cell graft. The CDR3 loop is CSDPGQGARTGELFF. CDR3 bases: TGCAGCGACCCGGGACAGGGGGCAAGGACCGGGGAGCTGTTTTTT.